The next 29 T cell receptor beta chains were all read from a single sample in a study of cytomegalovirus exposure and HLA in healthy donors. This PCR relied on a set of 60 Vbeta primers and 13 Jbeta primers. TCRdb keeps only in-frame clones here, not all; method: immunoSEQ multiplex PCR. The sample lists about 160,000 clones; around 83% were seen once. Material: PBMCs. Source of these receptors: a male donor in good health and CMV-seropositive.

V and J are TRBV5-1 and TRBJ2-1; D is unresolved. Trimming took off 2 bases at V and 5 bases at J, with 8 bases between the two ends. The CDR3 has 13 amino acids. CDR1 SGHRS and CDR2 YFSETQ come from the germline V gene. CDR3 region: CASSFPPDNEQFF. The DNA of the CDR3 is TGCGCCAGCAGCTTTCCCCCAGACAATGAGCAGTTCTTC. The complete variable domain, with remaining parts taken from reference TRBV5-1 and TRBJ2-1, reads KAGVTQTPRYLIKTRGQQVTLSCSPISGHRSVSWYQQTPGQGLQFLFEYFSETQRNKGNFPGRFSGRQFSNSRSEMNVSTLELGDSALYLCASSFPPDNEQFFGPGTRLTVL.

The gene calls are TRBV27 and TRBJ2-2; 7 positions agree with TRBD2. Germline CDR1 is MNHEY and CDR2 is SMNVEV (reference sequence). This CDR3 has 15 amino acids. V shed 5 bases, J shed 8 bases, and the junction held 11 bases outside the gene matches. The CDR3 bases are TGTGCCAGCAGTCGGGGGGAGGGCCTCGGTGGGGAGCTGTTTTTT. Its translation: CASSRGEGLGGELFF.

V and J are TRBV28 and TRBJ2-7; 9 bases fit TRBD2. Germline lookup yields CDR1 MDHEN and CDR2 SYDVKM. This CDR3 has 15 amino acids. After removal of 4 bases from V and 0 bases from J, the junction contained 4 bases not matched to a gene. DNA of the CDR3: TGTGCCAGCAGTTGGACTAGCGCGAACTCCTACGAGCAGTACTTC. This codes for CASSWTSANSYEQYF.

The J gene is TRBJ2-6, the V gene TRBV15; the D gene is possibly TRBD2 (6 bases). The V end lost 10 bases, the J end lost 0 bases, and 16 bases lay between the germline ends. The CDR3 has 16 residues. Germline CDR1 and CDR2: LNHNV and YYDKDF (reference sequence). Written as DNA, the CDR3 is TGTGCCAGCGGAGGGGACCCAAACTCTGGGGCCAACGTCCTGACTTTC. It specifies CASGGDPNSGANVLTF.

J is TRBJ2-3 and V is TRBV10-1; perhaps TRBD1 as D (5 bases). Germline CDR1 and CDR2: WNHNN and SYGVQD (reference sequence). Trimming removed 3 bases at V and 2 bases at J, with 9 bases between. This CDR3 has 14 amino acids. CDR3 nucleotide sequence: TGCGCCAGCAGTGACAGGGTTTCCACAGATACGCAGTATTTT. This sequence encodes CASSDRVSTDTQYF.

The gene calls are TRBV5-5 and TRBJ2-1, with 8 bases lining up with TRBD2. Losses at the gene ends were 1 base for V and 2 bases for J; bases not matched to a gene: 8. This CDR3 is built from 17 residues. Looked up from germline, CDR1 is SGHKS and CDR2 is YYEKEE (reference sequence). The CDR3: CASSLSWLAGPYNEQFF. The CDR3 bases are TGTGCCAGCAGCTTGAGTTGGCTAGCGGGCCCCTACAATGAGCAGTTCTTC.

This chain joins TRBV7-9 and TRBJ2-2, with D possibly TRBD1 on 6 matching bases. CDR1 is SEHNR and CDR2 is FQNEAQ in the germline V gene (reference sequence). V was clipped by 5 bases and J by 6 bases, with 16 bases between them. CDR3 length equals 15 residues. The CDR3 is CASSPWGPASGELFF. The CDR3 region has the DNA TGTGCCAGCAGCCCCTGGGGGCCAGCGTCCGGGGAGCTGTTTTTT.

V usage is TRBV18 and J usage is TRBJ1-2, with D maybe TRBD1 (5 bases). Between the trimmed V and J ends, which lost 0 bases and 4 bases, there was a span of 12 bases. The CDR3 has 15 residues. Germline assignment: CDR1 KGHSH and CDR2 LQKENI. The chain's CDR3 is CASSPPQGYSYGYTF. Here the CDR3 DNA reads TGTGCCAGCTCACCACCGCAGGGTTATAGCTATGGCTACACCTTC.

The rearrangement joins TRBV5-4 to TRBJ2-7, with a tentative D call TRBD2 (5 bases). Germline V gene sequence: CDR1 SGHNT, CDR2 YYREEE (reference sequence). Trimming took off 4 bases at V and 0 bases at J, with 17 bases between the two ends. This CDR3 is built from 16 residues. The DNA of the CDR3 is TGTGCCAGCAGCCCCGCAGGTGCGGGCCCCTCCTACGAGCAGTACTTC. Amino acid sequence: CASSPAGAGPSYEQYF. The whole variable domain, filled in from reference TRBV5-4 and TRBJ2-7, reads ETGVTQSPTHLIKTRGQQVTLRCSSQSGHNTVSWYQQALGQGPQFIFQYYREEENGRGNFPPRFSGLQFPNYSSELNVNALELDDSALYLCASSPAGAGPSYEQYFGPGTRLTVT.

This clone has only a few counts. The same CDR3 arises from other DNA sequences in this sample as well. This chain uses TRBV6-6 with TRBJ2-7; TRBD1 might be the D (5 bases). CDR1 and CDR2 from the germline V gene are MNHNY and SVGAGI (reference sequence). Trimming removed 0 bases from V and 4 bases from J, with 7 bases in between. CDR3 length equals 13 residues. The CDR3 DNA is TGTGCCAGCAGTTACTCCGACAGATACGAGCAGTACTTC. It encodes CASSYSDRYEQYF.

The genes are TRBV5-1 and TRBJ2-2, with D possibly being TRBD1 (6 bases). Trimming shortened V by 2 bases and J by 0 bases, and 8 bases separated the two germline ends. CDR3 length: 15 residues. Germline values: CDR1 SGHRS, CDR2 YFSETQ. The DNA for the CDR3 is TGCGCCAGCAGCTTCGACAGGCCGAACACCGGGGAGCTGTTTTTT. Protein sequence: CASSFDRPNTGELFF.

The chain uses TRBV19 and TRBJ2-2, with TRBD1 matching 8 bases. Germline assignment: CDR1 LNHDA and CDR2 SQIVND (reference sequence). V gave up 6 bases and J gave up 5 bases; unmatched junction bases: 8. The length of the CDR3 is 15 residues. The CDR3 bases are TGTGCCAGTAGGTTGACAGGGGCCGGGACCGGGGAGCTGTTTTTT. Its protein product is CASRLTGAGTGELFF.

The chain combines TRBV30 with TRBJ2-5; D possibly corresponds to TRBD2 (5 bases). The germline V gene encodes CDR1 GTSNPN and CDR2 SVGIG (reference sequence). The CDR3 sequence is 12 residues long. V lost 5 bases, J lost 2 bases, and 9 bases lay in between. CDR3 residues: CAWQEAQETQYF. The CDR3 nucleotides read TGTGCCTGGCAGGAGGCACAAGAGACCCAGTACTTC.

CDR3 protein: CASSTTTGGFREKLFF. The CDR3 DNA reads as TGTGCCAGCAGTACCACGACAGGGGGATTTCGCGAAAAACTGTTTTTT. The chain uses TRBV28 and TRBJ1-4, with 9 bases identical to TRBD1. The CDR3 spans 16 residues. J was trimmed by 8 bases and V by 5 bases; bases with no gene match: 12. Per the germline V gene, CDR1 is MDHEN and CDR2 is SYDVKM. Filled out from reference TRBV28 and TRBJ1-4, the complete variable domain reads DVKVTQSSRYLVKRTGEKVFLECVQDMDHENMFWYRQDPGLGLRLIYFSYDVKMKEKGDIPEGYSVSREKKERFSLILESASTNQTSMYLCASSTTTGGFREKLFFGSGTQLSVL.

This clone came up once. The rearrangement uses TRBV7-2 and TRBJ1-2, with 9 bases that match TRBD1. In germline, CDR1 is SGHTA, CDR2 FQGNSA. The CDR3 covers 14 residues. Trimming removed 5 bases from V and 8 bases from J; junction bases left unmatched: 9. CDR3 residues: CASSASQGAGGYTF. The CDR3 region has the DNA TGTGCCAGCAGCGCCTCACAGGGGGCTGGCGGCTACACCTTC.

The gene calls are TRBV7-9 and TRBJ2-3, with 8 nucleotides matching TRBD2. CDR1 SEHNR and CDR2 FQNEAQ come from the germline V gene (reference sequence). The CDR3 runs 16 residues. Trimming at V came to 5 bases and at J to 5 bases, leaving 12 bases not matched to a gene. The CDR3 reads CASSQPPGLEKDTQYF. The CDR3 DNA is TGTGCCAGCAGCCAACCTCCGGGACTAGAAAAAGATACGCAGTATTTT.

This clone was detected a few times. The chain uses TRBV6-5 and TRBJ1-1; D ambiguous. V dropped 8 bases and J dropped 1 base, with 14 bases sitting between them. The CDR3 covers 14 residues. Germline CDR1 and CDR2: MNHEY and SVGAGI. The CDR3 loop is CASGSTNWNTEAFF. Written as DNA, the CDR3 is TGTGCCAGCGGCTCGACAAACTGGAACACTGAAGCTTTCTTT.

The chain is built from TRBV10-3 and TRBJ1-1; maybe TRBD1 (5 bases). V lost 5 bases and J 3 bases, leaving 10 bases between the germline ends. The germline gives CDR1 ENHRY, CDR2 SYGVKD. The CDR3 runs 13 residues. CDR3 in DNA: TGTGCCATCAGTTCGGGGGGGGACACTGAAGCTTTCTTT. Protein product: CAISSGGDTEAFF.

The chain's CDR3 is CASSLGIVGNEQFF. The CDR3 DNA reads as TGCGCCAGCAGCTTGGGTATAGTCGGCAATGAGCAGTTCTTC. The J gene is TRBJ2-1, the V gene TRBV5-1; no clear D. The V end lost 0 bases, the J end lost 6 bases, and 10 bases lay between the germline ends. Germline CDR1 reads SGHRS; CDR2 reads YFSETQ. The CDR3 spans 14 residues.

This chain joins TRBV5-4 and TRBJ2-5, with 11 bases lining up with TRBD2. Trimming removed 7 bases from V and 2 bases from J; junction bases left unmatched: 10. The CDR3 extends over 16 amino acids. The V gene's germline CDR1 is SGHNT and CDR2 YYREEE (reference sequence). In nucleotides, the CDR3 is TGTGCCAGCTCACCACTTAGCGGGAGGGAACAAGAGACCCAGTACTTC. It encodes CASSPLSGREQETQYF. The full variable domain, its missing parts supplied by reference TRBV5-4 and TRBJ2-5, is ETGVTQSPTHLIKTRGQQVTLRCSSQSGHNTVSWYQQALGQGPQFIFQYYREEENGRGNFPPRFSGLQFPNYSSELNVNALELDDSALYLCASSPLSGREQETQYFGPGTRLLVL.

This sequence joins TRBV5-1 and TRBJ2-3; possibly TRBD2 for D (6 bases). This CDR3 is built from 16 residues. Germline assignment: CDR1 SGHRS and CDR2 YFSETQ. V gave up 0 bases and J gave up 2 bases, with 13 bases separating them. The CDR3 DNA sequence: TGCGCCAGCAGCTTGGTTGGAGGGGCGAACACAGATACGCAGTATTTT. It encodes CASSLVGGANTDTQYF.

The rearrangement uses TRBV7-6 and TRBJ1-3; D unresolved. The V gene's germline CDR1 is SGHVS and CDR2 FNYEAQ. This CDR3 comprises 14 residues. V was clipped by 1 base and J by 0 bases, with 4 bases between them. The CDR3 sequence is CASSLEHSGNTIYF. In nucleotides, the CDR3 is TGTGCCAGCAGCTTAGAACACTCTGGAAACACCATATATTTT.

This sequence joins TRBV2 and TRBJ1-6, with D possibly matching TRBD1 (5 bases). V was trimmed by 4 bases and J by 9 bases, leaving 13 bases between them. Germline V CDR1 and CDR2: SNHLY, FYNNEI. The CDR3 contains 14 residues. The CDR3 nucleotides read TGTGCCAGCAGTGCGGGGGGACCCCTTTCACCCCTCCACTTT. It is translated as CASSAGGPLSPLHF.

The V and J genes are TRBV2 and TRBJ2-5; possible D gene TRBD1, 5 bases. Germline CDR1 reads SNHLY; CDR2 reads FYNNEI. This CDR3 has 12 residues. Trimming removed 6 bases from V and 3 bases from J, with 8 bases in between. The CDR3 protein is CASRQAEETQYF. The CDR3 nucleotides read TGTGCCAGCAGACAGGCCGAAGAGACCCAGTACTTC.

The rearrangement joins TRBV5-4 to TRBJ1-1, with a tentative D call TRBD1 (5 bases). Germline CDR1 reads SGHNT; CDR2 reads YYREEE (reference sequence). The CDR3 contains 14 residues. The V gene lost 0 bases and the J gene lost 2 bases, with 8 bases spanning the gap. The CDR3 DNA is TGTGCCAGCAGCTTGGACGGGGGAAACACTGAAGCTTTCTTT. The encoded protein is CASSLDGGNTEAFF.

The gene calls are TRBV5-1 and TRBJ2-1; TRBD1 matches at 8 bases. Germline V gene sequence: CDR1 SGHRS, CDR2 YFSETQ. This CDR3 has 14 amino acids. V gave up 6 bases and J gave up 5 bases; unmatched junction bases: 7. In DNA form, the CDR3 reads TGCGCCAGCAACCGACAGGGGACCGACAATGAGCAGTTCTTC. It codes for CASNRQGTDNEQFF.

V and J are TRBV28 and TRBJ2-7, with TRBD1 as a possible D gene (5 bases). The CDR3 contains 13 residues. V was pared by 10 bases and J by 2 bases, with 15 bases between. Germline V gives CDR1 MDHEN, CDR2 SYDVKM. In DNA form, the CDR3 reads TGTGCCACCCGACAGTTTGGACCCTACGAGCAGTACTTC. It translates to CATRQFGPYEQYF.

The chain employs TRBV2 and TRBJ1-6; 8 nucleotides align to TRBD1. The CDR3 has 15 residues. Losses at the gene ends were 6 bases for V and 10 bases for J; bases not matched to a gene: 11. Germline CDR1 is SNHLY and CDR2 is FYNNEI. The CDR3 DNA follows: TGTGCCAGCAGAACTCGGACAGGGAGGGACTCACCCCTCCACTTT. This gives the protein CASRTRTGRDSPLHF.

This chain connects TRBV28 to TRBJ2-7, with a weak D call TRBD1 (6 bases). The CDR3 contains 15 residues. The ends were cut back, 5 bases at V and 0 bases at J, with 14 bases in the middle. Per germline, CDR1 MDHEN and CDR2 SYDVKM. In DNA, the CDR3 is TGTGCCAGCAGTACCGGGACACCGTCCTCCTACGAGCAGTACTTC. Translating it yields CASSTGTPSSYEQYF.